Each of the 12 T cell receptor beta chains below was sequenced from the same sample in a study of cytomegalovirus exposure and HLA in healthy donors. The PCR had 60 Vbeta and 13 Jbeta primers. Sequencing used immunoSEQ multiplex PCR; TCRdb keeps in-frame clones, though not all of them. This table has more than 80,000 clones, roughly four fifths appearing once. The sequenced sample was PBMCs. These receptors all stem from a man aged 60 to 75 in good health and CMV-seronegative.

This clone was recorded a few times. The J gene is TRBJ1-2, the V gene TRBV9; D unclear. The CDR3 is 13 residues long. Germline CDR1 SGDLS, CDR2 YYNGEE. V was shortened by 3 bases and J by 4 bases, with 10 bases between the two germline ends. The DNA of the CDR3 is TGTGCCAGCAGCGGTGAGCCCGGCTATGGCTACACCTTC. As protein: CASSGEPGYGYTF.

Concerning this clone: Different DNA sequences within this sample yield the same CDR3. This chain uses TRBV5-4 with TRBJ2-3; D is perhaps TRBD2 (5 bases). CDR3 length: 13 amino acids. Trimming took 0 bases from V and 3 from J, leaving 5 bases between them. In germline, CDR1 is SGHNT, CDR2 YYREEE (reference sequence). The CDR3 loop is CASSLAGTDTQYF. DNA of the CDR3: TGTGCCAGCAGCTTGGCGGGGACAGATACGCAGTATTTT.

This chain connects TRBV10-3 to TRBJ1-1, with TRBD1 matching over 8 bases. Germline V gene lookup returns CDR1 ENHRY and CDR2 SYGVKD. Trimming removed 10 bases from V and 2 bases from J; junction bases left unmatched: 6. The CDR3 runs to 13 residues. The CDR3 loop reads CATRTGSNTEAFF. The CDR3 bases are TGTGCCACCCGGACAGGGTCCAACACTGAAGCTTTCTTT.

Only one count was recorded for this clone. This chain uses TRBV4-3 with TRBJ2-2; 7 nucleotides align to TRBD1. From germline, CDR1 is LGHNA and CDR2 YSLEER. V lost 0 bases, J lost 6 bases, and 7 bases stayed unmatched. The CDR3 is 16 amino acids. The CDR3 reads CASSQDTGVVPGELFF. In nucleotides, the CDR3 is TGCGCCAGCAGCCAAGATACAGGGGTGGTTCCCGGGGAGCTGTTTTTT.

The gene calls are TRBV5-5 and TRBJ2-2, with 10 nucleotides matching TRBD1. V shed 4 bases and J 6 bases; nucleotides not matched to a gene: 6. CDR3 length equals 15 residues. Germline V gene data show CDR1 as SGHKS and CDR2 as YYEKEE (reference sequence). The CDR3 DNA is TGTGCCAGCAGCCGAATGGACAGGGGGGCCGGGGAGCTGTTTTTT. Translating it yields CASSRMDRGAGELFF.

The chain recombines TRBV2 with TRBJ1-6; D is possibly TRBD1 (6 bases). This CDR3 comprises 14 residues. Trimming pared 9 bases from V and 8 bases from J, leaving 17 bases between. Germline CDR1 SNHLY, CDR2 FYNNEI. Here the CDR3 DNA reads TGTGCCAGATCAGCTCCTAACAGGGATTCACCCCTCCACTTT. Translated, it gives CARSAPNRDSPLHF.

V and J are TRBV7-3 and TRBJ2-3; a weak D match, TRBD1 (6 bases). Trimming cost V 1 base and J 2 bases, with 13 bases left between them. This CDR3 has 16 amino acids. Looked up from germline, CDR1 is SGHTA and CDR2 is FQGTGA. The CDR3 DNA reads TGTGCCAGCAGCTTAAATGGCGCAGGGGTCACAGATACGCAGTATTTT. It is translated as CASSLNGAGVTDTQYF. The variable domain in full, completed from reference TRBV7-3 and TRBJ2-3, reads GAGVSQTPSNKVTEKGKYVELRCDPISGHTALYWYRQSLGQGPEFLIYFQGTGAADDSGLPNDRFFAVRPEGSVSTLKIQRTERGDSAVYLCASSLNGAGVTDTQYFGPGTRLTVL.

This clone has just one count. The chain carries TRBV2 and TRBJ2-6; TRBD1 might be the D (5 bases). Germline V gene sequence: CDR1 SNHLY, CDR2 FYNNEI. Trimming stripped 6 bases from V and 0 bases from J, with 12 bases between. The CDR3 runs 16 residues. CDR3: CASRAGYSSGANVLTF. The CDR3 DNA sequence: TGTGCCAGCAGAGCAGGGTATTCCTCTGGGGCCAACGTCCTGACTTTC.

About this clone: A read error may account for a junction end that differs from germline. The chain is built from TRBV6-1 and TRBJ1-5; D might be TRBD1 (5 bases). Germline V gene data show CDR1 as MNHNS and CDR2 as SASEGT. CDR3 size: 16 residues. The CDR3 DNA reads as TGTGCCAGCAGTGGGTCGGGTGGGGCGAGCAATCGGCCCCAGCATTTT. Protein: CASSGSGGASNRPQHF.

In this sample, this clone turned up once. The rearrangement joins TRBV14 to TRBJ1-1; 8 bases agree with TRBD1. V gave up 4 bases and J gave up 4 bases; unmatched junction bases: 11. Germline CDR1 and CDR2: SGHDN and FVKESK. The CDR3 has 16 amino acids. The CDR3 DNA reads TGTGCCAGCAGCCTTTGGACAGGGAGGGTGGGCACTGAAGCTTTCTTT. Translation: CASSLWTGRVGTEAFF.

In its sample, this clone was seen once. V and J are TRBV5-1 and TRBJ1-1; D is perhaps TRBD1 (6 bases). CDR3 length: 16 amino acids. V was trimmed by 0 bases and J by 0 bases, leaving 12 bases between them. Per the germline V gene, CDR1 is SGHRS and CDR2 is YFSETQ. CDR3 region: CASSLEGHRVNTEAFF. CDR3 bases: TGCGCCAGCAGCTTGGAGGGTCACAGGGTGAACACTGAAGCTTTCTTT.

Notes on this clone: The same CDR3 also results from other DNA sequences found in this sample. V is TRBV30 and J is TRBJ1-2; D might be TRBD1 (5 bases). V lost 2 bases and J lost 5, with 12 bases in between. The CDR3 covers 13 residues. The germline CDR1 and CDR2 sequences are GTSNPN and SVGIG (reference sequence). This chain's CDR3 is CAWSPTGPYGYTF. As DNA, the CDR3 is TGTGCCTGGAGTCCCACAGGACCGTATGGCTACACCTTC. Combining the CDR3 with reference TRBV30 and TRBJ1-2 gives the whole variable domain SQTIHQWPATLVQPVGSPLSLECTVEGTSNPNLYWYRQAAGRGLQLLFYSVGIGQISSEVPQNLSASRPQDRQFILSSKKLLLSDSGFYLCAWSPTGPYGYTFGSGTRLTVV.